This paragraph covers one T cell receptor beta chain sequence. Its antigen is still unknown. No per-base quality is available; no much larger clone lies one base away. Library construction relied on the immunoSEQ multiplex PCR assay. The multiplex PCR relied on a mix of 60 forward primers for TCR Vbeta segments and 13 reverse primers for TCR Jbeta segments. A multiplex PCR assay on genomic DNA amplified the CDR3 region of rearranged TCR beta genes. Amplified TCR beta libraries were sequenced as 87-base-pair reads on the Illumina HiSeq System. The original methods were these. Across the 670 or so repertoires, a later analysis counted 80 million or so unique TCR beta chains, roughly 11 million of which were shared by at least two donors. To remove PCR and sequencing errors, raw reads were error-corrected and collapsed into unique sequences using a nearest-neighbor algorithm that merged closely related sequences. To assign V, D and J gene segments, CDR3 sequences were aligned to IMGT reference sequences. For a sequence to be retained, at least a six-nucleotide match to both a V gene segment and a J gene segment was required. A rearrangement counted as productive if the CDR3 had no stop codons and remained in frame with V and J, and every other rearrangement counted as non-productive. Following IMGT convention, CDR3 was defined as the stretch from the second conserved V-encoded cysteine up to the conserved J-encoded phenylalanine. Sequences without an unambiguous match to a single V gene segment were excluded from the earlier analysis of 587 of the donors. An earlier analysis of about 600 of the donors called V segments functional above 56.7% productive rearrangements and segregating when the between-donor standard deviation exceeded 5%. A statistical classification framework was built to diagnose cytomegalovirus status from the catalog of TCR beta chain sequences. In a later analysis, TCR nucleotide sequences were compared against IMGT/GENE-DB human TR gene sequences so that V and J genes could be assigned. Using the TCRdist pipeline, a later analysis assigned CDR3 sequences along with most-parsimonious VDJ recombination scenarios. In a later analysis, each TCR beta chain was defined by its CDR3 amino acid sequence together with its V-gene family, and reads lacking a unique V-gene family were excluded. To address suspected cross-contamination and a sequencing artifact, a later analysis removed 592 highly shared, low-generation-probability nucleotide sequences. In a later analysis, a clonal expansion index was calculated for each public chain from normalized within-repertoire ranks of inferred template counts. A later analysis computed generation probabilities with a VDJ recombination model fitted to out-of-frame rearrangements, and checked the results against IGoR. A later analysis scored TCR-TCR, TCR-HLA and TCR-CMV co-occurrence with hypergeometric tests, applying a repertoire-size bias correction to TCR pairs. A later analysis estimated false discovery rates by permuting HLA or CMV assignments 20 times. In a later analysis, co-occurring TCRs were grouped with DBSCAN, and TCRdist sequence similarity was added when clustering was performed within HLA-allele-positive subsets. Repertoires with fewer than 30,000 or more than 120,000 public chains were left out of co-occurrence clustering, as were a handful of repertoires with anomalous nucleotide sharing. This immuneACCESS table, as held by TCRdb, lists in-frame sequences with V and J called but not all clones. Of the missing ones, under half trace to an unresolved V gene in checked studies; the others have no known cause. The V and J calls and clone size were taken over from that table, and D and trimming were inferred from the DNA. This sample has 100,000 or so clones in its table, and around 78% of those were observed once. In total, the top ten clones hold roughly 2.6% of the sample.

This entry is derived from a study of cytomegalovirus exposure and HLA in healthy donors (dated by TCRdb to about 2017). Describing the broader study: An earlier analysis of some 500 of the donors reported about 290 Gb of sequence data and some 100 million unique TCR beta sequences from roughly 180 million T cells. About 280 gigabases of sequencing data and around 80 million unique TCR sequences made up an early release that covered several hundred HLA-typed donors. Among the roughly 410 genotyped donors, about 83% belonged to the genetic ancestry cluster associated with self-reported Caucasian donors. The study aimed to test whether cataloging public T cell receptors could reveal signatures of past pathogen exposure. Using immunosequencing, the study profiled T cell repertoires from about 650 subjects and related those repertoires to cytomegalovirus serostatus. A separate validation cohort of about 110 different subjects was used in addition to the 666-subject first cohort. To predict cytomegalovirus infection status, the study combined high-throughput TCR immunosequencing, statistical association of individual TCRs with disease status, and machine learning. A later analysis re-analyzed previously published TCR beta repertoires from 550 to 700 donors and added high-resolution HLA genotyping to study TCR occurrence patterns. In the later analysis, no new phenotypic data were used to find candidate immune exposures; instead, reliance was placed on TCR beta sequences and their occurrence across donors. An earlier analysis of several hundred of the donors applied high-throughput TCR beta sequencing to assess whether each TCR beta V gene segment acted as functional or pseudogenic. Donor age, sex, ethnicity and CMV serostatus were compiled alongside the repertoire data. In a later genetic analysis, genome-wide SNP genotypes for 398 of the 666 donors were used, and that subset was treated as a discovery cohort. Every discovery cohort repertoire had been produced on one sequencing platform. HLA typing covered class I and class II loci at four-digit resolution. The number of typed donors differed by locus: about 620-640 for A, B, C, DRB1 and DQB1; 522 for DQA1; 606 for DPA1; and some 430 for DPB1. A handful of DR-DQ haplotypes were treated as single units for association and clustering because of strong linkage in the cohort. Among roughly 370 genotyped donors of the cohort, an average of around 240,000 unique TCR beta nucleotide sequences were sequenced per donor, around 20% of them non-productive. Paper-wide results and their limitations: Most TCR sequences were observed very rarely across donors, whereas some public TCRs were present in many individuals. A group of highly shared sequence variants was considered likely to be a technical artifact of the sequencing pipeline. Assigning TCR associations to individual alleles was difficult when HLA alleles, especially DR and DQ, strongly co-occurred. A further reported finding was that TCR beta sequences accurately predicted the HLA-A and HLA-B alleles for most subjects in the first cohort. Broadly in line with IMGT annotations, most TCR beta V segments showed up in productive rearrangements about 90% or about 30% of the time in an earlier analysis of around 550 of the donors. Linkage disequilibrium might explain the correlated functional status among segregating V segments, but an unknown experimental factor could not be excluded. Compared with the roughly 700-donor mean, donors in an Asian-associated ancestry cluster had fewer N-insertions in productive TCRs, according to a later genetic analysis. Specific HLA alleles were associated with 15,000 to 20,000 TCR beta sequences at a false discovery rate of 0.05 in a later analysis. The study gave a list of under 200 TCR beta chains associated with cytomegalovirus. Sequencing depth was assumed to be roughly uniform across donors in the presence/absence analyses, though that assumption may not hold. In a later analysis, the rate of TCR association differed among HLA loci, with DRB1 alleles having the most associated TCRs and HLA-C alleles having the fewest. In a later analysis, several top co-occurrence clusters were reported to appear linked to parvovirus B19, influenza, CMV and Epstein-Barr virus. The classifier was reported to diagnose cytomegalovirus status with high specificity and sensitivity in both the original cohort and the validation cohort. Because some donors lacked HLA typing at each locus, the association tests relied only on the typed subset. The cohort was sequenced for TCR beta chains only, and without alpha or paired-chain data the features that could be detected were limited. A later analysis found that most CMV-associated TCR beta chains appeared HLA-restricted, with HLA associations seemingly driven largely by CMV exposure. The earlier analysis of 450 to 700 of the donors excluded roughly 16 rarely observed V segments, including chromosome 9 orphons, because counts were too low. The authors suggested that the approach could potentially be extended to other disease states and immunological phenotypes. An association between a missense DCLRE1C variant and V-gene and J-gene trimming of TCR beta chains was found in a later genetic analysis and replicated in an independent cohort. In vitro tests confirmed that a few of the cytomegalovirus-associated TCR beta chains recognize cytomegalovirus antigens. Compared with equally common non-associated chains, HLA-associated TCR beta chains in a later analysis were more clonally expanded and had lower generation probabilities. Immune exposure information for the cohort was limited to CMV serostatus.

The cohort was made up of 500 to 800 healthy bone marrow donors. All cohort members were sampled while nominally healthy, although unrecorded immune exposures were likely present. The donor tested CMV seronegative, placing the donor among the 352 seronegative members of the cohort. A peripheral blood sample was collected from each donor, and TCR beta sequencing was performed on peripheral blood mononuclear cells. The Qiagen DNeasy Blood Extraction Kit was used to extract genomic DNA from the blood cell samples. The TCR originated in a man between 40 and 49 years old in good health and CMV-seronegative. Source material: PBMCs.

The nucleotide sequence reads as follows: TGTGCCAGCAGTTACTCCAGGTTGTCCTACGAGCAGTACTTC. Its protein product is CASSYSRLSYEQYF. The rearranged chain carries TRBV6-5 and TRBJ2-7; the D segment cannot be called with confidence. V is clipped by 0 bases and J by 1 base, and the sequence between their germline boundaries is 7 bases long. CDR1 and CDR2, per the germline V gene, are MNHEY and SVGAGI. Its CDR3 holds 14 amino acids, cysteine through phenylalanine. Solely the CDR3 DNA is kept, with 42 bases framed from the first base.